These 28 T cell receptor beta chains originate from one sample sequenced in a study of blood T cells in healthy people across ages. For the second PCR, which ran for 7 to 11 cycles, a sample-barcoded 5' primer and a J-beta primer mix were used. TCRdb reprocessed the 5' RACE reads with MiXCR, giving one entry per CDR3 protein. The sample lists some 1,500,000 distinct CDR3 sequences; about 45% were seen once. Sequencing was performed on blood. The receptor source for this set is a woman aged 18-35 years in good health.

The chain is built from TRBV9 and TRBJ2-7, with 9 bases matching TRBD2. Germline V gene lookup returns CDR1 SGDLS and CDR2 YYNGEE. Germline trimming cut 3 bases from V and 0 bases from J; bases unmatched to any gene: 7. This CDR3 region has 16 residues. The CDR3 region is CASSADGLAYSYEQYF. The CDR3 bases are TGTGCCAGCAGCGCGGATGGACTAGCGTACTCCTACGAGCAGTACTTC.

V gene TRBV12-3 or TRBV12-4 combines with J gene TRBJ2-3; 16 bases map to TRBD2. CDR3 size: 18 residues. Trimming removed 3 bases from V and 5 bases from J; junction bases left unmatched: 8. The CDR3 spells CASSLGTSGGGAKDTQYF. The CDR3 DNA follows: TGTGCCAGCAGTTTGGGGACTAGCGGGGGGGGCGCCAAAGATACGCAGTATTTT.

The chain combines TRBV12-3 or TRBV12-4 with TRBJ2-5; TRBD1 agrees at 7 bases. The CDR3 contains 15 residues. Trimming cost V 5 bases and J 5 bases; bases outside gene matches: 11. CDR3: CASSSHRGVRETQYF. In DNA, the CDR3 is TGTGCCAGCAGTAGCCACAGGGGTGTGCGGGAGACCCAGTACTTC.

This clonotype was found a few times. The chain is built from TRBV5-6 and TRBJ1-2; no firm D call. Trimming left V 1 base short and J 3 bases short, with 10 bases between. The CDR3 is made up of 14 amino acids. Germline V lookup: CDR1 SGHDT, CDR2 YYEEEE. CDR3 amino acids: CASSLRRAHYGYTF. In DNA, the CDR3 is TGTGCCAGCAGCTTGCGGAGAGCCCACTATGGCTACACCTTC. Combining the CDR3 with reference TRBV5-6 and TRBJ1-2 gives the whole variable domain DAGVTQSPTHLIKTRGQQVTLRCSPKSGHDTVSWYQQALGQGPQFIFQYYEEEERQRGNFPDRFSGHQFPNYSSELNVNALLLGDSALYLCASSLRRAHYGYTFGSGTRLTVV.

This chain connects TRBV7-9 to TRBJ2-2, with TRBD1 as a possible D gene (6 bases). The CDR3 covers 13 residues. Germline lookup yields CDR1 SEHNR and CDR2 FQNEAQ (reference sequence). Trimming stripped 1 base from V and 7 bases from J, with 7 bases between. Here the CDR3 DNA reads TGTGCCAGCAGCTTAGGGGGGCACGGGGAGCTGTTTTTT. As protein: CASSLGGHGELFF.

The rearrangement uses TRBV7-3 and TRBJ2-3, with 7 bases identical to TRBD2. The V gene's germline CDR1 is SGHTA and CDR2 FQGTGA. The ends lost 1 base at V and 6 bases at J; junction bases unmatched: 7. This CDR3 has 15 residues. The CDR3 loop reads CASSLNGRASDTQYF. For the CDR3, the DNA is TGTGCCAGCAGCTTAAATGGGAGGGCCTCTGATACGCAGTATTTT.

This clonotype turned up a few times. The genes are TRBV5-1 and TRBJ2-3; the D is unclear. Germline V gene sequence: CDR1 SGHRS, CDR2 YFSETQ. V lost 4 bases, J lost 6 bases, and 15 bases lay in between. The CDR3 spans 14 residues. The CDR3 DNA reads as TGCGCCAGCAGCCCAGACCGGCGGAGCGATACGCAGTATTTT. Its translation: CASSPDRRSDTQYF.

V usage is TRBV25-1 and J usage is TRBJ2-2; no reliable D call. There are 16 residues in the CDR3. From germline, CDR1 is MGHDK and CDR2 SYGVNS. V was pared by 4 bases and J by 0 bases, with 12 bases between. CDR3 sequence reads: CASSGPRRTNTGELFF. CDR3 sequence (DNA): TGTGCCAGCAGTGGCCCCCGACGTACGAACACCGGGGAGCTGTTTTTT.

V and J are TRBV12-3 or TRBV12-4 and TRBJ2-5, with unresolved D. The end of the DNA fits TRBJ2-4 better, so the J call may be wrong. The CDR3 has 13 amino acids. CDR3 in DNA: TGTGCCAGCAACTTAAATCGGAGAGACATTCAGTACTTC. Its translation: CASNLNRRDIQYF.

The chain uses TRBV14 and TRBJ2-5; weak D call: TRBD1 (6 bases). This CDR3 is built from 18 residues. Germline V gene lookup returns CDR1 SGHDN and CDR2 FVKESK. Trimming left V 3 bases short and J 4 bases short, with 24 bases between. The DNA of the CDR3 is TGTGCCAGCAGCCAGACAGCGGTTGGACAGCTCAGAGCAGAGACCCAGTACTTC. This gives the protein CASSQTAVGQLRAETQYF. The full variable domain, completed using reference TRBV14 and TRBJ2-5, is EAGVTQFPSHSVIEKGQTVTLRCDPISGHDNLYWYRRVMGKEIKFLLHFVKESKQDESGMPNNRFLAERTGGTYSTLKVQPAELEDSGVYFCASSQTAVGQLRAETQYFGPGTRLLVL.

The count of this clonotype is one. A much larger clone lies one base from this, so it may be a read error. The chain carries TRBV5-1 and TRBJ2-5, with D perhaps TRBD1 (5 bases). The J call may be in error: the DNA end matches TRBJ2-7 better. CDR1 and CDR2 from the germline V gene are SGHRS and YFSETQ. The CDR3 is made up of 13 amino acids. CDR3 amino acids: CTSSADSTYEQYF. Here the CDR3 DNA reads TGCACCAGCAGCGCCGACAGTACCTACGAGCAGTACTTC.

This clonotype was seen at least ten times. The rearrangement joins TRBV9 to TRBJ2-7; a weak D match, TRBD1 (5 bases). CDR1 and CDR2 from the germline V gene are SGDLS and YYNGEE. V was trimmed by 0 bases and J by 1 base, leaving 5 bases between them. The CDR3 is 13 amino acids. The CDR3 DNA reads TGTGCCAGCAGCGTAGGGACATCCTACGAGCAGTACTTC. It translates to CASSVGTSYEQYF.

The chain couples TRBV27 to TRBJ2-5; D perhaps matches TRBD1 (6 bases). Trimming left V 3 bases short and J 11 bases short, with 19 bases between. CDR1 and CDR2 (germline): MNHEY, SMNVEV (reference sequence). This CDR3 comprises 14 residues. The CDR3 DNA follows: TGTGCCAGCAGTTTTCAGGGGATCCTCAATGAGCAGTACTTC. Translated, it gives CASSFQGILNEQYF.

This clonotype has just a few counts. J is TRBJ2-1 and V is TRBV4-3; TRBD1 aligns across 7 bases. V shed 1 base and J 6 bases; nucleotides not matched to a gene: 9. CDR3 length equals 16 residues. The germline gives CDR1 LGHNA, CDR2 YSLEER. As DNA, the CDR3 is TGCGCCAGCAGCCAAGTCGGACAGGACCCCTTCAATGAGCAGTTCTTC. It is translated as CASSQVGQDPFNEQFF.

The V and J genes are TRBV15 and TRBJ1-5; D remains unclear. The CDR3 runs 14 residues. Looked up from germline, CDR1 is LNHNV and CDR2 is YYDKDF (reference sequence). V was clipped by 2 bases and J by 7 bases, with 12 bases between them. CDR3 region: CATSRIGQNQPQHF. For the CDR3, the DNA is TGTGCCACCAGCAGAATAGGGCAGAACCAGCCCCAGCATTTT.

This chain uses TRBV12-3 or TRBV12-4 with TRBJ1-5, with D hard to call. V was shortened by 6 bases and J by 7 bases, with 13 bases between the two germline ends. The CDR3 runs 13 residues. The CDR3 nucleotides are TGTGCCAGCAGGCGAACCATTGGACAGCCCCAGCATTTT. Protein sequence: CASRRTIGQPQHF.

The V gene is TRBV25-1, the J gene TRBJ2-2; D uncertain. CDR3 size: 12 residues. Germline V gene lookup returns CDR1 MGHDK and CDR2 SYGVNS. The V end was cut by 2 bases, the J end by 6 bases, with 4 bases between. CDR3 sequence reads: CASSEMAGELFF. CDR3 bases: TGTGCCAGCAGTGAAATGGCCGGGGAGCTGTTTTTT.

This clonotype was observed a few times. The rearrangement links TRBV28 to TRBJ2-1; 8 nucleotides line up with TRBD1. This CDR3 has 15 residues. The V and J ends lost 4 bases and 8 bases, in that order; junction bases with no gene match: 10. Germline CDR1 and CDR2: MDHEN and SYDVKM. The DNA for the CDR3 is TGTGCCAGCAGTTCGACAGGGGCGACATGGTATGAGCAGTTCTTC. This encodes CASSSTGATWYEQFF.

This clonotype was counted only a few times. The chain is built from TRBV18 and TRBJ2-3, with TRBD1 matching over 8 bases. Germline V gives CDR1 KGHSH, CDR2 LQKENI. The CDR3 totals 15 residues. Trimming cost V 1 base and J 6 bases; bases outside gene matches: 6. The chain's CDR3 is CASSPLTGAEDTQYF. The CDR3 DNA sequence: TGTGCCAGCTCACCACTGACAGGGGCAGAGGATACGCAGTATTTT.

The chain is built from TRBV30 and TRBJ2-2; D gene ambiguous. V gave up 2 bases and J gave up 5 bases, with 6 bases separating them. Per the germline V gene, CDR1 is GTSNPN and CDR2 is SVGIG (reference sequence). The CDR3 is made up of 12 amino acids. CDR3 bases: TGTGCCTGGAGTTTATCTACCGGGGAGCTGTTTTTT. As protein: CAWSLSTGELFF.

The chain employs TRBV20-1 and TRBJ1-3; D gene uncertain. The CDR3 is 15 residues long. V lost 0 bases, J lost 0 bases, and 9 bases lay in between. CDR1 and CDR2 (germline): DFQATT, SNEGSKA (reference sequence). The CDR3 coding sequence is TGCAGTGCTAGAGATCCCTGGAACTCTGGAAACACCATATATTTT. This sequence encodes CSARDPWNSGNTIYF.

CDR3 sequence reads: CASSGQGQVDTQYF. The CDR3 DNA sequence: TGTGCCAGCAGCGGACAGGGCCAAGTGGATACGCAGTATTTT. This chain links TRBV7-3 with TRBJ2-3; 8 bases fit TRBD1. Germline CDR1 is SGHTA and CDR2 is FQGTGA. V lost 5 bases and J lost 6; bases outside the gene matches: 7. The CDR3 has 14 amino acids. The variable domain in full, completed from reference TRBV7-3 and TRBJ2-3, reads GAGVSQTPSNKVTEKGKYVELRCDPISGHTALYWYRQSLGQGPEFLIYFQGTGAADDSGLPNDRFFAVRPEGSVSTLKIQRTERGDSAVYLCASSGQGQVDTQYFGPGTRLTVL.

In its sample, this clonotype was seen a few times. V gene TRBV20-1 combines with J gene TRBJ2-1; D remains ambiguous. Germline V gene sequence: CDR1 DFQATT, CDR2 SNEGSKA (reference sequence). Trimming took off 0 bases at V and 4 bases at J, with 10 bases between the two ends. The CDR3 runs to 14 residues. CDR3 nucleotide sequence: TGCAGTGCTAGAGATCTGACAAGATACAATGAGCAGTTCTTC. Encoded protein: CSARDLTRYNEQFF.

The chain uses TRBV12-3 or TRBV12-4 and TRBJ2-2; D not certain. The CDR3 runs 16 residues. Between the trimmed V and J ends, which lost 8 bases and 7 bases, there was a span of 23 bases. CDR3 region: CASCYPKGIQGGELFF. The DNA of the CDR3 is TGTGCCAGCTGTTACCCGAAAGGGATTCAAGGCGGGGAGCTGTTTTTT.

The V gene is TRBV5-1, the J gene TRBJ2-2; D assignment may be TRBD1 or TRBD2 (5 bases each). The CDR3 length is 16 residues. V was pared by 0 bases and J by 7 bases, with 16 bases between. Germline loops: CDR1 SGHRS, CDR2 YFSETQ. The CDR3 protein is CASSLAGLRDLGELFF. CDR3 sequence (DNA): TGCGCCAGCAGCTTGGCGGGCCTACGGGACCTCGGGGAGCTGTTTTTT.

This clonotype was detected only a few times. V usage is TRBV6-1 and J usage is TRBJ1-5; the D gene is possibly TRBD1 (6 bases). Trimming stripped 4 bases from V and 0 bases from J, with 13 bases between. The germline gives CDR1 MNHNS, CDR2 SASEGT. The CDR3 extends over 16 amino acids. CDR3 sequence: CASSAYRAYSNQPQHF. CDR3 nucleotides: TGTGCCAGCAGTGCCTACAGGGCTTATAGCAATCAGCCCCAGCATTTT.

The chain joins TRBV7-9 to TRBJ1-1, with a tentative D call TRBD1 (5 bases). The germline V and J ends were trimmed by 1 base and 2 bases, with 11 bases remaining between them. The length of the CDR3 is 15 residues. Per germline, CDR1 SEHNR and CDR2 FQNEAQ (reference sequence). CDR3 DNA: TGTGCCAGCAGCTTAGGGGGGTTACGTAACACTGAAGCTTTCTTT. Translation gives CASSLGGLRNTEAFF.

V and J are TRBV5-1 and TRBJ1-2; D is uncertain. Per germline, CDR1 SGHRS and CDR2 YFSETQ. Between the trimmed V and J ends, which lost 5 bases and 6 bases, there was a span of 14 bases. This CDR3 has 13 amino acids. The CDR3 DNA reads TGCGCCAGCAGTCTAAGGGAGGAGGATGGCTACACCTTC. Its translation is CASSLREEDGYTF.